This T cell receptor (beta chain) originates from a study of cytotoxic CD8 clonotypes in ibrutinib-treated CLL. Study-level points and caveats: The study sampled sustained-remission and progressing patients at different times. Public clonotypes occurred uncommonly; on treatment, they contracted or remained stable.

V lost 5 bases and J 2 bases, leaving 13 bases between the germline ends. CDR1 is SGHVS and CDR2 is FNYEAQ in the germline V gene. The CDR3 totals 16 residues. The method was immunoSEQ multiplex PCR; TCRdb's version includes in-frame clones alone and lacks a portion of them. The sample records some 120,000 clones, around 84% being singletons. Comment on this clone: Its target is not known.

The V call is TRBV7-6, the J call TRBJ2-6; no definite D call. Sequencing was performed on PBMCs, taken after 24 months of ibrutinib treatment. This sequence was found in a human donor with chronic lymphocytic leukemia. The CDR3: CASSISNGAGANVLTF. CDR3 DNA sequence: TGTGCCAGCAGCATTTCCAACGGAGCTGGGGCCAACGTCCTGACTTTC.